The following is a T cell receptor (beta chain) sequence with its context. Its antigen is not identified. The data were taken from a study of shared clonotypes between healthy human individuals. Donors, healthy HIV-negative adults, lacked recent acute infections or vaccinations. This was a deep-level run. Sequencing used immunoSEQ multiplex PCR; TCRdb keeps in-frame clones, though not all of them. The table records over a million clones, 95% to 99% of them present only once. Broader study findings: Non-shared clonotypes had lower generation probabilities than those shared by all four donors. A handful of donors held around 5% of naive CD4 clonotypes in common.

The CDR3 totals 15 residues. V dropped 0 bases and J dropped 0; count of bases not matched to a gene: 2. Looked up from germline, CDR1 is SGHRS and CDR2 is YFSETQ. This chain joins TRBV5-1 and TRBJ1-1; 7 bases fit TRBD1. The sample was naive CD4+ T cells sorted from blood. The subset is: CD45RA+ positively selected. This receptor was identified in a man aged 25 to 45 in good health. CDR3: CASSLATGVNTEAFF. The DNA for the CDR3 is TGCGCCAGCAGCTTGGCCACAGGGGTGAACACTGAAGCTTTCTTT.